The T cell receptor beta chain described here comes from a study of blood T cells in healthy people across ages. A remark on this clonotype: Its specificity is not known.

Findings and limits, study-wide: TCR beta diversity was tightly associated with the proportion of naive T cells.

The second PCR ran roughly 7 to 11 cycles with a sample-barcoded 5' primer and J-beta primers. Tags on each cDNA molecule came from a template-switch adaptor with 12 random nucleotides. TCRdb independently ran MiXCR on the 5' RACE reads; one entry per CDR3 protein. The sample lists under 2,000,000 distinct CDR3 sequences, 49% occurring once. The germline CDR1 and CDR2 sequences are SGHNT and YYREEE (reference sequence). The trim removed 0 bases at V and 3 bases at J, leaving 8 bases unmatched. The CDR3 is 16 residues long. The receptor was isolated from a woman aged 40 to 50 in good health. Sequencing input: blood. The rearrangement uses TRBV5-4 and TRBJ2-7; 8 bases agree with TRBD2. The DNA of the CDR3 is TGTGCCAGCAGCTTGGGCGGGGGGCTCAACCACTACGAGCAGTACTTC. It specifies CASSLGGGLNHYEQYF.